A selection of T cell receptor beta chains follows, all from one sample in a study of T cells in narcolepsy. The repertoire was sequenced with immunoSEQ multiplex PCR; TCRdb's copy has only in-frame clones and lacks some. Among tens of thousands of clones listed, roughly 87% were seen once. Sequencing input: CD45RA- memory CD4+ T cells from PBMCs. These receptor sequences come from a human donor with narcolepsy. CDR3s include the opening cysteine and the closing phenylalanine or tryptophan. Each record gives: D gene, J gene, V gene, clone size, CDR3 DNA, CDR3 protein. The D gene is left open where the match is weak. Size tells how often a clone was seen (once, few, many) or the class of an expanded clone, and some rows leave it out.

TRBD1	TRBJ1-5	TRBV6-1	-	TGTGCCAGCAGTGAATGGGGGACAGGGGCTCAGCCCCAGCATTTT	CASSEWGTGAQPQHF
-	TRBJ1-5	TRBV16	-	TGTGCCAGCGGCCAATCTAATCAGCCCCAGCATTTT	CASGQSNQPQHF
-	TRBJ2-7	TRBV5-4	-	TGTGCCAGCAGCTTGTCTGTCCGGGGGTTGGGCGACGAGCAGTACTTC	CASSLSVRGLGDEQYF
-	TRBJ1-3	TRBV28	-	TGTGCCAGCAGTGGGTCCCGGGGGCTCGGAAACACCATATATTTT	CASSGSRGLGNTIYF
-	TRBJ2-7	TRBV2	-	TGTGCCAGCAGCGCCCTCTACGAGCAGTACTTC	CASSALYEQYF
-	TRBJ1-1	TRBV2	-	TGTGCCAGCAGTGCCGAAAGATTGACAGAGAACACTGAAGCTTTCTTT	CASSAERLTENTEAFF
TRBD2	TRBJ2-7	TRBV18	-	TGTGCCAGCTCTAGAACAGGGCTAGCGGGAACCTACGAGCAGTACTTC	CASSRTGLAGTYEQYF
-	TRBJ2-1	TRBV28	-	TGTGCCAGCAGTCGGCCCCCAAGTTTTGAGCAGTTCTTC	CASSRPPSFEQFF
TRBD2	TRBJ2-1	TRBV5-1	-	TGCGCCAGCAGCTTGGCCCCGACTAGCGGGGGACTATACAATGAGCAGTTCTTC	CASSLAPTSGGLYNEQFF
-	TRBJ1-1	TRBV5-1	once	TGCGCCAGCACGGAAGTAACGAGGTCGAACACTGAAGCTTTCTTT	CASTEVTRSNTEAFF
TRBD2	TRBJ2-1	TRBV6-1	-	TGTGCCAGCAGTGAAGCGCTTCGGCTAGCGGAATCGATCCTGAGCTCCTACAATGAGCAGTTCTTC	CASSEALRLAESILSSYNEQFF
TRBD1	TRBJ2-1	TRBV11-3	-	TGTGCCAGCAGCTGGGACAGGGGGCGGGGGGAGCAGTTCTTC	CASSWDRGRGEQFF
-	TRBJ2-2	TRBV19	-	TGTGCCAGTAGGGCGCAGGGGTTGAACACCGGGGAGCTGTTTTTT	CASRAQGLNTGELFF
TRBD2	TRBJ2-4	TRBV5-1	-	TGCGCCAGCAGCCCCGAACTAGCGGGGGATTTAGCCAAAAACATTCAGTACTTC	CASSPELAGDLAKNIQYF
-	TRBJ2-7	TRBV21-1	-	TGTGCCAGCAGCAAACAGGCCACTAGCGGGAGCCACGAGCAGTACTTC	CASSKQATSGSHEQYF
TRBD1	TRBJ1-3	TRBV18	-	TGTGCCAGCTCACCAATACCCCCAACGGGGGGACAGGGCGGAAACACCATATATTTT	CASSPIPPTGGQGGNTIYF
TRBD1	TRBJ2-1	TRBV5-6	-	TGTGCCAGCAGCTTGAGGGACAGGGGTGGCCGTGAGCAGTTCTTC	CASSLRDRGGREQFF
-	TRBJ1-1	TRBV5-4	-	TGTGCCAGCAGCCTCCTTACAACTATGAACACTGAAGCTTTCTTT	CASSLLTTMNTEAFF
-	TRBJ2-2	TRBV7-7	-	TGTGCTAGCAGCTTAGCAGGCGCAGGAGGGGAGCTGTTTTTT	CASSLAGAGGELFF
-	TRBJ2-5	TRBV11-2	-	TGTGCCAGCAGCTTAGGGTTCGTACACCAAGAGACCCAGTACTTC	CASSLGFVHQETQYF
-	TRBJ2-1	TRBV9	few	TGTGCCAGCAGCGTAGCGGGAGCGGCCTACAATGAGCAGTTCTTC	CASSVAGAAYNEQFF
TRBD2	TRBJ2-5	TRBV6-5	-	TGTGCCAGCAAGCGGTTAGCGGGAGGCTGGGAGACCCAGTACTTC	CASKRLAGGWETQYF
-	TRBJ1-1	TRBV28	-	TGTGCCAGCAGTTCCCAGGTGAACACTGAAGCTTTCTTT	CASSSQVNTEAFF
-	TRBJ2-7	TRBV2	-	TGTGCCAGCAGTTCTAGCGCGTTCGGCGAGCAGTACTTC	CASSSSAFGEQYF
-	TRBJ2-2	TRBV19	-	TGTGCCAGTAGTACAGGACGGACCGGGGAGCTGTTTTTT	CASSTGRTGELFF
-	TRBJ2-3	TRBV5-1	-	TGCGCCAGCAGCTTGGTGGGGGTTGGGGATACGCAGTATTTT	CASSLVGVGDTQYF
-	TRBJ1-3	TRBV10-2	-	TGCGCCAGCAGTGTCGACAGATCCTCTGGAAACACCATATATTTT	CASSVDRSSGNTIYF
-	TRBJ1-1	TRBV9	-	TGTGCCAGCAGCGTAACCCTGAACACTGAAGCTTTCTTT	CASSVTLNTEAFF
TRBD2	TRBJ2-1	TRBV5-1	-	TGCGCCAGCAGCGCCACTAGCGGCTCCTACAATGAGCAGTTCTTC	CASSATSGSYNEQFF
TRBD1	TRBJ2-7	TRBV28	-	TGTGCCAGCATTCTTGCGGGACAGGGGTTAAGGGAGCAGTACTTC	CASILAGQGLREQYF
-	TRBJ1-1	TRBV19	-	TGTGCCAGTACCACCCCCGGGACTGAAGCTTTCTTT	CASTTPGTEAFF
TRBD2	TRBJ2-2	TRBV7-2	-	TGTGCCAGCAGCCTAGGAGCGGGGATCGGCACCGGGGAGCTGTTTTTT	CASSLGAGIGTGELFF
-	TRBJ1-5	TRBV7-2	-	TGTGCCAGCAGCCAAGGGTCCCCCAATCAGCCCCAGCATTTT	CASSQGSPNQPQHF
-	TRBJ2-7	TRBV18	few	TGTGCCAGCTCACCCGGACAGTACGAGCAGTACTTC	CASSPGQYEQYF
-	TRBJ1-2	TRBV13	-	TGTGCCAGCAGCTCCACCAGGGGCTATGGCTACACCTTC	CASSSTRGYGYTF
-	TRBJ2-7	TRBV28	-	TGTGCCAGCAAGCCTTGGGGGAGAGCGGACGAGCAGTACTTC	CASKPWGRADEQYF
-	TRBJ1-4	TRBV15	-	TGTGCCACCGGCATCGGGGGGCGGGATGAAAAACTGTTTTTT	CATGIGGRDEKLFF
-	TRBJ1-1	TRBV6-1	-	TGTGCCAGCACTCTGGGAGGAGTCGGGAACACTGAAGCTTTCTTT	CASTLGGVGNTEAFF
-	TRBJ2-5	TRBV4-3	-	TGCGCCAGCAGCGTCTCGGTTGGCGAGACCCAGTACTTC	CASSVSVGETQYF
-	TRBJ2-7	TRBV6-5	-	TGTGCCAGCAGAGGGGCACGGGGGAGCCTCTACGAGCAGTACTTC	CASRGARGSLYEQYF
-	TRBJ2-1	TRBV18	-	TGTGCCAGCTCACCACCGACCGCTACCTACAATGAGCAGTTCTTC	CASSPPTATYNEQFF
TRBD2	TRBJ2-5	TRBV5-4	-	TGTGCCATGAGAACTAGCGGGGGTACCCAAGAGACCCAGTACTTC	CAMRTSGGTQETQYF
TRBD1	TRBJ2-3	TRBV6-1	-	TGTGCCAGCAGTGATCGACAGGGCTGGGCAGATACGCAGTATTTT	CASSDRQGWADTQYF
-	TRBJ2-1	TRBV6-5	-	TGTGCCAGCAGTTCCTTGACTTCCTACAATGAGCAGTTCTTC	CASSSLTSYNEQFF
-	TRBJ1-5	TRBV28	-	TGTGCCAGCAGATCCGGGCCGAATCAGCCCCAGCATTTT	CASRSGPNQPQHF
-	TRBJ2-1	TRBV6-1	-	TGTGCCAGCAAAACGGTCGCAAATGGGCAGTTCTTC	CASKTVANGQFF
-	TRBJ2-1	TRBV30	-	TGTGCCTGGAGTGTAAGTGGATCGGGGTTACAGTTCTTC	CAWSVSGSGLQFF
TRBD1	TRBJ2-2	TRBV9	-	TGTGCCAGCAGCGTACCGACAGGGCGGGACACCGGGGAGCTGTTTTTT	CASSVPTGRDTGELFF
TRBD2	TRBJ2-3	TRBV11-3	-	TGTGCCAGCAGCTTAGGAGCGGGGGGAATAGATACGCAGTATTTT	CASSLGAGGIDTQYF
-	TRBJ1-2	TRBV29-1	-	TGCAGCGTTGCAACAGGTGCCTATGGCTACACCTTC	CSVATGAYGYTF
-	TRBJ1-1	TRBV7-9	few	TGTGCCAGCAGCTTAGCTGTCACTGAAGCTTTCTTT	CASSLAVTEAFF
-	TRBJ2-7	TRBV4-2	-	TGTGCCAGCAGCTACTCGATAGCGGAGACCTACGAGCAGTACTTC	CASSYSIAETYEQYF
TRBD1	TRBJ2-2	TRBV6-4	-	TGTGCCAGCAGTGACTCGATCGGGACAGGGATTACCGGGGAGCTGTTTTTT	CASSDSIGTGITGELFF
-	TRBJ1-5	TRBV7-9	-	TGTGCCAGCAGCCCTGGTGGGGGGGCAGGTCAGCCCCAGCATTTT	CASSPGGGAGQPQHF
-	TRBJ1-2	TRBV5-4	few	TGTGCCAGCAGCCCATCCTCAGGGACGGGTGATGGCTACACCTTC	CASSPSSGTGDGYTF
-	TRBJ2-7	TRBV2	-	TGTGCCAGCAGAGAAGGGATTACCTACGAGCAGTACTTC	CASREGITYEQYF
TRBD2	TRBJ2-1	TRBV7-3	-	TGTGCCAGCAGCCTACTAGCGGGACACACTAATGAGCAGTTCTTC	CASSLLAGHTNEQFF